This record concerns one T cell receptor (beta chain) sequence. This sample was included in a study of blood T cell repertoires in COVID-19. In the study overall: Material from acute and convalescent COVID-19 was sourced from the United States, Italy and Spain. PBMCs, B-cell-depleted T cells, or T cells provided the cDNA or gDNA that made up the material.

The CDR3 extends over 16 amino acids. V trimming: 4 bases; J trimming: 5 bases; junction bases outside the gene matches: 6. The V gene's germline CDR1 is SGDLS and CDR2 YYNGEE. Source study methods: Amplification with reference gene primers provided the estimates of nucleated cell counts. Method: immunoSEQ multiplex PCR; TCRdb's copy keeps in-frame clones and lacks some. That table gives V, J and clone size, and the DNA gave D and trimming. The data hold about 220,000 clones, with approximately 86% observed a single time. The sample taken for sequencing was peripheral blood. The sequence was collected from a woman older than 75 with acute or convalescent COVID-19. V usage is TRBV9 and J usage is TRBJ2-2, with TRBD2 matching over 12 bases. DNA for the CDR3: TGTGCCAGCAGCACCGCTAGCGGGGGGGCTACCGGGGAGCTGTTTTTT. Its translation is CASSTASGGATGELFF. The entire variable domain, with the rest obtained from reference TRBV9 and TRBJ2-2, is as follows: DSGVTQTPKHLITATGQRVTLRCSPRSGDLSVYWYQQSLDQGLQFLIQYYNGEERAKGNILERFSAQQFPDLHSELNLSSLELGDSALYFCASSTASGGATGELFFGEGSRLTVL.